Below, 10 T cell receptor beta chains from the same sample are listed, as sequenced in a study of blood T cell repertoires in COVID-19 (dated by TCRdb to 2019 to 2021). The library was produced with the immunoSEQ multiplex PCR assay. This is the immuneACCESS table as TCRdb keeps it, with only in-frame sequences that have V and J called. A part of the clones is gone; compared with another copy, unresolved V genes explain less than half, and the rest is unexplained. The table for this sample lists about 76,000 clones; roughly 80% of them were counted only once. Jointly, the top ten make up 15% to 20% of the sample. The specimen was peripheral blood. These receptors were collected from a woman in her sixties with acute or convalescent COVID-19.

The CDR3 sequence is CASSLVRGGADTGELFF. CDR3 DNA: TGTGCCAGCAGCTTAGTAAGAGGGGGCGCCGACACCGGGGAGCTGTTTTTT. This rearrangement joins TRBV7-8 to TRBJ2-2; the match to TRBD1 covers 7 bases. Germline V CDR1 and CDR2: SGHVS, FQNEAQ. The CDR3 runs 17 residues. With V trimmed by 1 base and J by 3 bases, 8 bases remained unmatched.

CDR3 loop: CASSLETGTYNSPLHF. CDR3 nucleotides: TGTGCCAGCAGTTTAGAGACCGGGACTTATAATTCACCCCTCCACTTT. The chain is built from TRBV6-6 and TRBJ1-6; D may be TRBD1 (5 bases). CDR1 is MNHNY and CDR2 is SVGAGI in the germline V gene (reference sequence). V lost 4 bases and J 4 bases, leaving 14 bases between the germline ends. The CDR3 runs 16 residues.

The chain recombines TRBV5-1 with TRBJ1-3; 9 positions match TRBD1. CDR1 and CDR2 from the germline V gene are SGHRS and YFSETQ. The CDR3 length is 17 residues. After removal of 4 bases from V and 0 bases from J, the junction contained 8 bases not matched to a gene. CDR3 DNA: TGCGCCAGCAGCGGAGTACCACAGGGGGCCTCTGGAAACACCATATATTTT. Its protein is CASSGVPQGASGNTIYF.

For the CDR3, the DNA is TGTGCCAGCAGCTCCCAGGGGCCCGCCATCTATGGCTACACCTTC. Protein sequence: CASSSQGPAIYGYTF. The chain employs TRBV5-6 and TRBJ1-2; D might be TRBD1 (6 bases). CDR3 length equals 15 residues. Trimming pared 3 bases from V and 4 bases from J, leaving 16 bases between. The germline V gene has CDR1 SGHDT and CDR2 YYEEEE.

This clone was found once. The chain employs TRBV10-2 and TRBJ2-1, with 8 bases aligning to TRBD1. The CDR3 is 15 amino acids. Trimming at V came to 10 bases and at J to 2 bases, leaving 10 bases not matched to a gene. Germline V CDR1 and CDR2: WSHSY, SAAADI. The DNA for the CDR3 is TGCGCCACCAAACCGGGACAGGCCGCCTACAATGAGCAGTTCTTC. Translation: CATKPGQAAYNEQFF.

The rearrangement uses TRBV7-2 and TRBJ1-2; D gene uncertain. The CDR3 length is 13 residues. The V gene lost 0 bases and the J gene lost 4 bases, with 6 bases spanning the gap. CDR1 is SGHTA and CDR2 is FQGNSA in the germline V gene. The CDR3 DNA sequence: TGTGCCAGCAGCTTAGCCCCCTCCTATGGCTACACCTTC. It yields the protein CASSLAPSYGYTF. Full variable domain (outside the CDR3, taken from reference TRBV7-2 and TRBJ1-2): GAGVSQSPSNKVTEKGKDVELRCDPISGHTALYWYRQSLGQGLEFLIYFQGNSAPDKSGLPSDRFSAERTGGSVSTLTIQRTQQEDSAVYLCASSLAPSYGYTFGSGTRLTVV.

CDR3 region: CASSIVRLGGPDVEAFF. Written as DNA, the CDR3 is TGTGCCAGTAGTATAGTTCGTCTTGGAGGCCCTGACGTTGAAGCTTTCTTT. The chain uses TRBV19 and TRBJ1-1; D uncertain. The germline V and J ends were trimmed by 1 base and 7 bases, with 22 bases remaining between them. The germline gives CDR1 LNHDA, CDR2 SQIVND (reference sequence). CDR3 size: 17 residues.

The rearrangement links TRBV5-5 to TRBJ1-2, with 7 nucleotides matching TRBD1. Germline V CDR1 and CDR2: SGHKS, YYEKEE (reference sequence). V dropped 0 bases and J dropped 7; count of bases not matched to a gene: 6. The CDR3 covers 14 residues. CDR3 amino acids: CASSLVGGEGGYTF. CDR3 bases: TGTGCCAGCAGCTTGGTAGGGGGCGAGGGTGGCTACACCTTC. The entire variable domain, with the rest obtained from reference TRBV5-5 and TRBJ1-2, is as follows: DAGVTQSPTHLIKTRGQQVTLRCSPISGHKSVSWYQQVLGQGPQFIFQYYEKEERGRGNFPDRFSARQFPNYSSELNVNALLLGDSALYLCASSLVGGEGGYTFGSGTRLTVV.

The rearrangement links TRBV18 to TRBJ1-2; D unresolved. Trimming pared 0 bases from V and 6 bases from J, leaving 8 bases between. Per the germline V gene, CDR1 is KGHSH and CDR2 is LQKENI. CDR3 length: 13 amino acids. The CDR3 sequence: CASSPPWLDGYTF. The CDR3 bases are TGTGCCAGCTCACCACCATGGCTCGATGGCTACACCTTC.

This chain connects TRBV7-2 to TRBJ2-5; unclear D gene. V was cut by 1 base and J by 1 base, with 10 bases left in between. There are 15 residues in the CDR3. Germline lookup yields CDR1 SGHTA and CDR2 FQGNSA. The CDR3 loop is CASSLGGQIQETQYF. The CDR3 bases are TGTGCCAGCAGCTTAGGTGGGCAGATCCAAGAGACCCAGTACTTC.